The next 23 T cell receptor beta chains were all read from a single sample in a study of blood T cells in healthy people across ages. Sample-barcoded 5' priming and a J-beta primer mix drove a second PCR of about 6 to 11 cycles. Via MiXCR, TCRdb re-called the 5' RACE reads, giving one row per CDR3 protein. The sample lists about 640,000 distinct CDR3 sequences, approximately 30% occurring once. Sequencing used blood. These TCRs come from a woman of 80 years or more in good health.

This clonotype came up many times. This sequence joins TRBV7-9 and TRBJ2-1; D remains ambiguous. Germline V gene lookup returns CDR1 SEHNR and CDR2 FQNEAQ (reference sequence). The length of the CDR3 is 14 residues. Trimming removed 1 base from V and 6 bases from J, with 10 bases in between. The CDR3 region is CASSLEATRNEQFF. Written as DNA, the CDR3 is TGTGCCAGCAGCTTAGAGGCCACCCGCAATGAGCAGTTCTTC.

This clonotype has just a few counts. An end of the junction differs from the germline gene, which may be a read error. The gene calls are TRBV15 and TRBJ2-2, with D tentatively TRBD2 (6 bases). CDR1 is LNHNV and CDR2 is YYDKDF in the germline V gene (reference sequence). This CDR3 comprises 16 residues. The DNA of the CDR3 is TGTGCCACCAGCAGAGATCGGGAGTCGAACACCGGGGAGCGGTTTTTT. Its protein is CATSRDRESNTGERFF.

This clonotype is a singleton in its sample. DNA for the CDR3: TGCAGTGCTGAACCGGGACAGGGGGCCCACGAGCAGTACTTC. Protein: CSAEPGQGAHEQYF. This chain links TRBV20-1 with TRBJ2-7, with 12 bases matching TRBD1. Germline lookup yields CDR1 DFQATT and CDR2 SNEGSKA (reference sequence). CDR3 length equals 14 residues. Germline trimming cut 5 bases from V and 5 bases from J; bases unmatched to any gene: 7.

A few counts support this clonotype. The chain combines TRBV12-3 or TRBV12-4 with TRBJ1-1, with D possibly being TRBD1 (6 bases). Trimming took off 3 bases at V and 3 bases at J, with 17 bases between the two ends. The CDR3 consists of 16 residues. CDR3 nucleotides: TGTGCCAGCAGTTTCGGGGGTTTGGGGGGCTACACTGAAGCTTTCTTT. Its translation is CASSFGGLGGYTEAFF.

This clonotype was seen more than once but under ten times. The rearrangement links TRBV6-1 to TRBJ2-7; D not resolved. V dropped 3 bases and J dropped 2 bases, with 11 bases sitting between them. Germline V CDR1 and CDR2: MNHNS, SASEGT. The CDR3 sequence is 14 residues long. In nucleotides, the CDR3 is TGTGCCAGCAGTGAGGGCCCGAATACCTACGAGCAGTACTTC. It yields the protein CASSEGPNTYEQYF.

CDR3 coding DNA: TGTGCCAGTAGGTTTTACACGGGCAATCAGCCCCAGCATTTT. Translation: CASRFYTGNQPQHF. This sequence joins TRBV2 and TRBJ1-5; D remains unclear. Germline V CDR1 and CDR2: SNHLY, FYNNEI. This CDR3 contains 14 residues. Trimming left V 9 bases short and J 2 bases short, with 14 bases between. Full variable domain (missing parts from reference TRBV2 and TRBJ1-5): EPEVTQTPSHQVTQMGQEVILRCVPISNHLYFYWYRQILGQKVEFLVSFYNNEISEKSEIFDDQFSVERPDGSNFTLKIRSTKLEDSAMYFCASRFYTGNQPQHFGDGTRLSIL.

This clonotype was detected once. A much larger clone lies a single base off, so this may be a read error. The CDR3 spells CASSIEAGTMYF. The CDR3, as DNA: TGTGCCAGCAGCATAGAGGCGGGGACAATGTACTTC. The chain couples TRBV7-9 to TRBJ2-7; D may be TRBD1 or TRBD2 (6 bases each). The ends were cut back, 5 bases at V and 12 bases at J, with 17 bases in the middle. The germline gives CDR1 SEHNR, CDR2 FQNEAQ (reference sequence). This CDR3 spans 12 amino acids.

This clonotype was seen more than once but under ten times. The rearrangement links TRBV6-1 to TRBJ2-4; 15 nucleotides line up with TRBD2. From germline, CDR1 is MNHNS and CDR2 SASEGT. J gave up 0 bases and V 3 bases, and 12 bases lay outside the gene matches. The CDR3 is made up of 21 amino acids. The CDR3 DNA is TGTGCCAGCAGTGACCGTGGACTAGCGGGGGGGCCTCTCCTAGCCAAAAACATTCAGTACTTC. Its protein is CASSDRGLAGGPLLAKNIQYF.

The chain carries TRBV29-1 and TRBJ1-2, with 8 nucleotides matching TRBD1. The CDR3 is made up of 16 amino acids. Germline trimming cut 4 bases from V and 0 bases from J; bases unmatched to any gene: 10. The germline V gene has CDR1 SQVTM and CDR2 ANQGSEA. Here the CDR3 reads CSVVPKDRASNYGYTF. The CDR3 DNA sequence: TGCAGCGTTGTACCGAAGGACAGGGCTTCTAACTATGGCTACACCTTC.

As regards this clonotype: This could be a read error, since a much larger clone is one nucleotide away. V gene TRBV12-3 or TRBV12-4 combines with J gene TRBJ2-1; tentative D call: TRBD2 (7 bases). This CDR3 has 16 residues. This CDR3 reads CASSLGTGGLRNEQSF. In DNA form, the CDR3 reads TGTGCCAGCAGTTTAGGGACGGGGGGCCTGAGGAATGAGCAGTCCTTC.

This clonotype was observed at least ten times. The chain links TRBV7-9 to TRBJ1-5, with D maybe TRBD1 (6 bases). The CDR3 totals 14 residues. CDR1 is SEHNR, CDR2 FQNEAQ, per germline (reference sequence). V shed 0 bases and J shed 5 bases, with 8 bases lying between them. The CDR3 protein is CASSLARTDQPQHF. The CDR3 coding sequence is TGTGCCAGCAGCTTAGCTCGGACAGATCAGCCCCAGCATTTT. Complete variable domain (other parts from reference TRBV7-9 and TRBJ1-5): DTGVSQNPRHKITKRGQNVTFRCDPISEHNRLYWYRQTLGQGPEFLTYFQNEAQLEKSRLLSDRFSAERPKGSFSTLEIQRTEQGDSAMYLCASSLARTDQPQHFGDGTRLSIL.

The CDR3 loop reads CAWSAYRGGPEAFF. CDR3 nucleotides: TGTGCCTGGAGTGCCTACAGGGGAGGCCCTGAAGCTTTCTTT. The chain recombines TRBV30 with TRBJ1-1; 7 nucleotides agree with TRBD1. This CDR3 comprises 14 residues. CDR1 and CDR2 from the germline V gene are GTSNPN and SVGIG (reference sequence). The V segment lost 1 base and the J segment 6 bases; nucleotides outside the gene matches: 8.

This chain links TRBV6-2 or TRBV6-3 with TRBJ2-1; TRBD2 agrees at 7 bases. With V trimmed by 5 bases and J by 7 bases, 17 bases remained unmatched. This CDR3 spans 17 amino acids. The germline V gene has CDR1 MNHEY and CDR2 SVGEGT. CDR3 bases: TGTGCCAGCAGTGGCCTGTTTAGGGCGGGAGATGAAAATGAGCAGTTCTTC. Its protein product is CASSGLFRAGDENEQFF.

The V gene is TRBV7-9, the J gene TRBJ1-4; D is unresolved. Looked up from germline, CDR1 is SEHNR and CDR2 is FQNEAQ (reference sequence). The length of the CDR3 is 13 residues. Deletions cut 5 bases from V and 4 bases from J, with 8 bases between. The CDR3 loop is CASSQDGNEKLFF. For the CDR3, the DNA is TGTGCCAGCAGCCAAGACGGTAATGAAAAACTGTTTTTT.

This clonotype was detected only a few times. V and J are TRBV28 and TRBJ1-5, with 9 positions matching TRBD1. Germline V gene lookup returns CDR1 MDHEN and CDR2 SYDVKM. V shed 6 bases and J 4 bases; nucleotides not matched to a gene: 7. This CDR3 has 15 amino acids. CDR3 sequence reads: CASRSTGGLNQPQHF. CDR3 sequence (DNA): TGTGCCAGCAGATCAACAGGGGGCTTAAATCAGCCCCAGCATTTT.

This clonotype came up many times. This rearrangement joins TRBV5-6 to TRBJ1-1, with a tentative D call TRBD1 (5 bases). CDR1 is SGHDT, CDR2 YYEEEE, per germline. V lost 0 bases to trimming and J lost 1 base, with 10 bases between them. The CDR3 totals 15 residues. CDR3 in amino acids: CASSLVGDGNTEAFF. The CDR3 DNA follows: TGTGCCAGCAGCTTGGTAGGGGACGGGAACACTGAAGCTTTCTTT.

The J gene is TRBJ2-1, the V gene TRBV7-3; D tentatively fits TRBD1 or TRBD2 (5 bases each). V dropped 2 bases and J dropped 5 bases, with 13 bases sitting between them. Per the germline V gene, CDR1 is SGHTA and CDR2 is FQGTGA. The CDR3 sequence is 15 residues long. The CDR3 coding sequence is TGTGCCAGCAGCTTAGCGGCCGGGGCTCACAATGAGCAGTTCTTC. It codes for CASSLAAGAHNEQFF.

Many counts were recorded for this clonotype. This rearrangement joins TRBV5-1 to TRBJ2-5, with unresolved D. This CDR3 comprises 13 residues. V was cut by 9 bases and J by 1 base, with 13 bases left in between. Germline V lookup: CDR1 SGHRS, CDR2 YFSETQ. The CDR3 DNA is TGCGCCACCTCGTCGGGCAGCCAAGAGACCCAGTACTTC. It codes for CATSSGSQETQYF.

The V call is TRBV5-6, the J call TRBJ2-7; 8 bases agree with TRBD2. CDR3 length equals 18 residues. The junction had 15 bases not matched to a gene; V was cut back by 1 base and J by 3 bases. Germline loops: CDR1 SGHDT, CDR2 YYEEEE. This CDR3 is CASSLRRGAGSRGYEQYF. CDR3 DNA sequence: TGTGCCAGCAGCTTGCGGCGGGGGGCAGGATCTAGGGGCTACGAGCAGTACTTC. Looking up the rest from reference TRBV5-6 and TRBJ2-7 gives the full variable domain: DAGVTQSPTHLIKTRGQQVTLRCSPKSGHDTVSWYQQALGQGPQFIFQYYEEEERQRGNFPDRFSGHQFPNYSSELNVNALLLGDSALYLCASSLRRGAGSRGYEQYFGPGTRLTVT.

The table lists this clonotype with many counts. The V and J genes are TRBV20-1 and TRBJ2-1, with 8 nucleotides matching TRBD2. CDR3 size: 18 residues. Germline V lookup: CDR1 DFQATT, CDR2 SNEGSKA (reference sequence). With 3 bases clipped from V and 0 bases from J, the junction kept 13 bases outside the gene matches. CDR3 protein: CSASVWRGASISYNEQFF. In DNA, the CDR3 is TGCAGTGCTAGTGTCTGGCGGGGGGCGTCGATCTCCTACAATGAGCAGTTCTTC.

Of note for this clonotype: Possible read error: a much larger clone is one base away. The CDR3 spells CASSQVPSSGANVRTF. CDR3 nucleotides: TGTGCCAGCAGCCAAGTCCCGTCCTCTGGGGCCAACGTCCGGACTTTC. The V call is TRBV3-1, the J call TRBJ2-6; the D gene is possibly TRBD1 (5 bases). This CDR3 spans 16 amino acids. Per germline, CDR1 LGHDT and CDR2 YNNKEL (reference sequence).

This clonotype occurred many times. The chain has TRBV7-2 and TRBJ2-1, with D possibly called TRBD1 or TRBD2 (6 bases each). This CDR3 comprises 15 residues. Trimming pared 1 base from V and 4 bases from J, leaving 11 bases between. Germline V gives CDR1 SGHTA, CDR2 FQGNSA. The CDR3 DNA reads as TGTGCCAGCAGCTTAGAAAGGGGGGTATACAATGAGCAGTTCTTC. Translation gives CASSLERGVYNEQFF.

This clonotype was seen many times. The chain carries TRBV7-8 and TRBJ1-6; TRBD1 matches 8 bases. Germline CDR1 and CDR2: SGHVS and FQNEAQ. V dropped 6 bases and J dropped 6; count of bases not matched to a gene: 1. This CDR3 region has 13 residues. DNA of the CDR3: TGTGCCAGCAGAGGACAGGGTAATTCACCCCTCCACTTT. Translation gives CASRGQGNSPLHF.